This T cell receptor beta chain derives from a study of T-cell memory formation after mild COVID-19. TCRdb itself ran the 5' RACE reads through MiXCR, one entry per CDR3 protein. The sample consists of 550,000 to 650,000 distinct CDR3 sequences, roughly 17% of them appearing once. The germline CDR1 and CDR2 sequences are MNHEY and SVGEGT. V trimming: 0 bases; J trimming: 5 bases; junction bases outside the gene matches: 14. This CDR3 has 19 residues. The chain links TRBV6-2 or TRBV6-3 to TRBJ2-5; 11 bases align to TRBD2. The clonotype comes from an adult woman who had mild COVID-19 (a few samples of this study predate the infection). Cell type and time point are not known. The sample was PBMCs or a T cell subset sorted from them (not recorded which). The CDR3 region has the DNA TGTGCCAGCAGTTACTCGTGGGCTAGCGGGGGGCCCGAGGGGGAGACCCAGTACTTC. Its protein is CASSYSWASGGPEGETQYF.